This T cell receptor beta chain was profiled in a study of cytomegalovirus exposure and HLA in healthy donors (dated by TCRdb to 2017 to 2019). At the level of the whole study: In an earlier analysis of under 750 of the donors, approximately 260 Gb of sequence data and 117 million unique TCR beta sequences from about 190 million T cells were reported. About 280 gigabases of sequencing data and roughly 80 million unique TCR sequences made up an early release that covered around 640 HLA-typed donors. The genetic ancestry cluster associated with self-reported Caucasian donors included 65% to 90% of the approximately 430 genotyped donors. The study was designed to test whether signatures of past pathogen exposure could be identified by cataloging public T cell receptors. The study used immunosequencing to profile the T cell repertoires of approximately 650 subjects and linked those repertoires to cytomegalovirus serostatus. Along with the approximately 650-subject first cohort, a separate validation cohort of over a hundred different subjects was used. High-throughput TCR immunosequencing, statistical association of individual TCRs with disease status, and machine learning were combined to predict cytomegalovirus infection status. To study patterns of TCR occurrence, a later analysis re-analyzed previously published TCR beta repertoires from hundreds of donors and added high-resolution HLA genotyping. The later analysis used no new phenotypic data to find candidate immune exposures, relying instead on TCR beta sequences and their occurrence across donors. In an earlier analysis of over 550 of the donors, high-throughput TCR beta sequencing was used to judge whether each TCR beta V gene segment behaved as functional or pseudogenic. Donor age, sex, ethnicity and CMV serostatus were compiled together with the repertoire data. Genome-wide SNP genotypes for about 65% of the 666 donors were used in a later genetic analysis, which treated that subset as a discovery cohort. All discovery cohort repertoires had been generated on a single sequencing platform. HLA typing covered class I and class II loci at four-digit resolution. Typing coverage varied by locus: 629-630 donors for A, B, C, DRB1 and DQB1; about 520 for DQA1; about 590 for DPA1; around 490 for DPB1. A handful of DR-DQ haplotypes were handled as single units for association and clustering because linkage in the cohort was strong. On average, roughly 200,000 unique TCR beta nucleotide sequences were sequenced per donor among some 420 genotyped donors of the cohort, with around 19% of those sequences being non-productive. What the authors observed across the whole study: In a later genetic analysis, fewer N-insertions in productive TCRs were reported among donors in an Asian-associated ancestry cluster than the roughly 700-donor mean. In a later analysis, HLA-associated TCR beta chains were found to be more clonally expanded and to have lower generation probabilities than equally common non-associated chains. Most CMV-associated TCR beta chains appeared to be HLA-restricted in a later analysis, and the HLA associations seemed to be driven largely by CMV exposure. Presence/absence analyses assumed roughly uniform sequencing depth across donors, an assumption that may not hold. Some IMGT-functional V segments, including TRBV6-2 and TRBV6-3, could not be told apart with the 87-base-pair reads, so those segments were excluded. A later analysis found that TCR association rates varied across HLA loci, with DRB1 alleles showing the most associated TCRs and HLA-C alleles the fewest. Most TCR sequences were observed very rarely across donors, whereas some public TCRs were present in many individuals. Because HLA typing was unavailable for some donors at each locus, only the typed subset was used in association tests. A few of the identified cytomegalovirus-associated TCR beta chains were confirmed in vitro to be specific for cytomegalovirus antigens. Assigning TCR associations to individual alleles was difficult when HLA alleles, especially DR and DQ, strongly co-occurred. Only TCR beta chains were sequenced in this cohort, and the absence of alpha or paired-chain data limited detectable features. The only immune exposure information available for the cohort was CMV serostatus. Linkage disequilibrium might explain the correlated functional status among segregating V segments, but an unknown experimental factor could not be ruled out. The sequencing pipeline was judged likely to have produced a cluster of highly shared sequence variants as a technical artifact. In the study, some 160 TCR beta chains were listed as associated with cytomegalovirus. Over 15 rarely observed V segments, including chromosome 9 orphons, were excluded from the earlier analysis of some 590 of the donors because counts were too low. In both the original and validation cohorts, the classifier was reported to diagnose cytomegalovirus status with high specificity and sensitivity. An earlier analysis of around 540 of the donors showed that most TCR beta V segments appeared in productive rearrangements either about 90% or about 30% of the time, which broadly matched IMGT annotations. Specific HLA alleles were associated with roughly 16,000 TCR beta sequences at a false discovery rate of 0.05 in a later analysis. An association between a missense DCLRE1C variant and V-gene and J-gene trimming of TCR beta chains was found in a later genetic analysis and replicated in an independent cohort. In a later analysis, several top co-occurrence clusters were reported to appear linked to parvovirus B19, influenza, CMV and Epstein-Barr virus. It was suggested by the authors that the approach could potentially be generalized to other disease states and immunological phenotypes. A further reported finding was that TCR beta sequences accurately predicted the HLA-A and HLA-B alleles for most subjects in the first cohort.

Library preparation employed the immunoSEQ multiplex PCR assay. For the multiplex PCR, a mixture combining 60 forward primers for TCR Vbeta segments and 13 reverse primers for TCR Jbeta segments was used. Amplification of the CDR3 region of rearranged TCR beta genes was performed with a multiplex PCR assay on genomic DNA. The amplified TCR beta libraries were sequenced on the Illumina HiSeq System as 87-base-pair reads. Under the source paper's analysis protocol: A later analysis tallied roughly 76 million unique TCR beta chains across the approximately 670 repertoires, and some 10 million of those chains were shared by two or more donors. Raw reads were error-corrected and collapsed into unique sequences with a nearest-neighbor algorithm that merged closely related sequences to remove PCR and sequencing errors. CDR3 sequences were aligned to IMGT reference sequences to assign V, D and J gene segments. Each retained sequence needed at least a six-nucleotide match to both a V gene segment and a J gene segment. A rearrangement was called productive if the CDR3 had no stop codons and remained in frame with V and J, and every other rearrangement was called non-productive. CDR3 was defined according to IMGT convention as the region running from the second conserved V-encoded cysteine to the conserved J-encoded phenylalanine. Sequences without an unambiguous match to a single V gene segment were excluded from the earlier analysis of almost 600 of the donors. In an earlier analysis of approximately 610 of the donors, V segments were called functional above 56.7% productive rearrangements and were called segregating when the between-donor standard deviation exceeded 5%. A statistical classification framework was developed to diagnose cytomegalovirus status using the catalog of TCR beta chain sequences. A later analysis assigned V and J genes by comparing TCR nucleotide sequences with IMGT/GENE-DB human TR gene sequences. In a later analysis, CDR3 sequences and most-parsimonious VDJ recombination scenarios were assigned using the TCRdist pipeline. In a later analysis, each TCR beta chain was defined by its CDR3 amino acid sequence together with its V-gene family, and reads without a unique V-gene family were excluded. As a way to deal with suspected cross-contamination and a sequencing artifact, a later analysis dropped more than 500 nucleotide sequences that were highly shared and had low generation probability. In a later analysis, a clonal expansion index was calculated for each public chain from normalized within-repertoire ranks of inferred template counts. In a later analysis, generation probabilities were computed using a VDJ recombination model fitted to out-of-frame rearrangements, and the results were checked against IGoR. In a later analysis, TCR-TCR, TCR-HLA and TCR-CMV co-occurrence was scored with hypergeometric tests, and a repertoire-size bias correction was applied to TCR pairs. False discovery rates were estimated in a later analysis by permuting HLA or CMV assignments 20 times. In a later analysis, co-occurring TCRs were grouped using DBSCAN, and TCRdist sequence similarity was added for clustering within HLA-allele-positive subsets. Repertoires with fewer than 30,000 or more than 120,000 public chains were left out of co-occurrence clustering, as were a handful of repertoires with anomalous nucleotide sharing. TCRdb provides this immuneACCESS table in a form limited to in-frame rearrangements. Some clones are lacking; in checked studies, under half of them reflect an unresolved V gene, and why the rest are absent is not known. That table furnishes V, J and clone size, whereas the DNA furnished D and trimming. A total of more than 120,000 clones appear in this sample, roughly 74% of them only once. The ten most abundant clones make up about 6.6% of the sample.

About this clone itself: Its target antigen remains unknown. Per-nucleotide qualities are absent, and no much larger clonotype sits a single base away.

The CDR3 measures 16 amino acids from cysteine to phenylalanine. The entry retains the CDR3 DNA only, 48 bases that are in frame from base 1. CDR1 and CDR2 are read off the germline V gene as KGHSH and LQKENI. V is shortened by 2 bases, J by 5 bases, and the region joining them spans 19 bases. The cohort consisted of hundreds of healthy bone marrow donors. Cohort members were all nominally healthy when sampled, although unrecorded immune exposures were likely present. The donor was CMV seropositive and belonged to the group of 250 to 300 seropositive cohort members. A peripheral blood sample was collected from each donor, and TCR beta sequencing was performed on peripheral blood mononuclear cells. The Qiagen DNeasy Blood Extraction Kit was used to extract genomic DNA from the blood cell samples.

Recombination connected TRBV18 to TRBJ2-7; the D gene is possibly TRBD2, with 5 bases matching. This clonotype was sampled from a woman between 40 and 55 years old in good health and CMV-seropositive. Material for sequencing was PBMCs. In nucleotide form, the sequence is TGTGCCAGCTCACCAGTCGCAGGAGGCATTCGCGACGAGCAGTACTTC. Translated, it gives CASSPVAGGIRDEQYF.